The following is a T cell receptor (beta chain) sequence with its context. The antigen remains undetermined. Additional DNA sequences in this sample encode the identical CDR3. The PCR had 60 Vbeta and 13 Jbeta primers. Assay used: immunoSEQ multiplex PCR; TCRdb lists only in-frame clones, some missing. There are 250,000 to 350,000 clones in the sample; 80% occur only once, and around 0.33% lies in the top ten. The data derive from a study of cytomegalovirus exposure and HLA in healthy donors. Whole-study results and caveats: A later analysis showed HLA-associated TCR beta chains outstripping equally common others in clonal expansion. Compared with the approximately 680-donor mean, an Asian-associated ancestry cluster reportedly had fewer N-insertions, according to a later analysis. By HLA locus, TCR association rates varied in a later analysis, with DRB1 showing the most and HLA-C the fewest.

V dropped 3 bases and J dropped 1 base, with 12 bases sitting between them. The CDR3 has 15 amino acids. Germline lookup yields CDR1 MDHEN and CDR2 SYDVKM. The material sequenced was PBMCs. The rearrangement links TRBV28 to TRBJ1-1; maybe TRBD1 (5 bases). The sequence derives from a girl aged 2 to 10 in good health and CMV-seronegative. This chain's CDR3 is CASSFGGLKNTEAFF. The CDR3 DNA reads TGTGCCAGCAGTTTCGGGGGACTCAAGAACACTGAAGCTTTCTTT.